The text below deals with one TCR beta chain. What it binds is unknown. This sample stems from a study of T cell repertoires in ileal Crohn's disease. On the study more broadly: Approximately 35% were active smokers at surgery; median disease duration was 7.9 years. Postoperative therapy was given to about half: 10 to 12 thiopurines, about 19 anti-TNF agents. Whole-study results and caveats: Clonal expansions were more frequent in active smokers than non-smokers at surgery.

Time point described: neoterminal ileum biopsy at postoperative endoscopy, about 6 months after surgery. Included were adult ileal or ileocolonic Crohn's patients indicated for ileocolonic resection. Repertoires were generated with immunoSEQ multiplex PCR, while TCRdb's copy carries only in-frame clones and drops some. The sample contains roughly 2,000 clones, 80% to 90% of which appear only once. This TCR came from an adult with Crohn's disease. The specimen was ileal tissue.

The CDR3 bases are TGTGCCAGCAGTCCTCACAGTGTCGGCACTGAAGCTTTCTTT. This translates into CASSPHSVGTEAFF. The rearrangement joins TRBV28 to TRBJ1-1; the D is unclear. The germline V and J ends were trimmed by 5 bases and 4 bases, with 14 bases remaining between them. The germline CDR1 and CDR2 sequences are MDHEN and SYDVKM. The CDR3 sequence is 14 residues long.